This T cell receptor beta chain was sequenced during a study of blood T cell repertoires in COVID-19. The table came from immunoSEQ multiplex PCR; TCRdb's copy has only in-frame clones and leaves some out. The sample has some 74,000 clones; around 87% are singletons. There are 15 residues in the CDR3. The trim removed 3 bases at V and 0 bases at J, leaving 2 bases unmatched. Germline V gene data show CDR1 as LGHDT and CDR2 as YNNKEL (reference sequence). Sequences were obtained from peripheral blood. This chain links TRBV3-1 (or the pseudogene TRBV3-2) with TRBJ2-7; TRBD1 aligns across 10 bases. The clonotype was recovered from a man aged 50 or older with active COVID-19. In DNA form, the CDR3 reads TGTGCCAGCAGCCATCGGACAGGGGGCTCCTACGAGCAGTACTTC. Translating it yields CASSHRTGGSYEQYF.